Below, one T cell receptor (beta chain) is given with its context. Its antigen is not known. These data are taken from a study of T cells expressing NK-cell markers. Across the whole study: In sorted CD3+CD56+NKG2C+, CD3+CD56+NKG2C- and CD3+CD56-NKG2C+ T cells, TCR beta repertoires were obtained. Just one sequenced donor of eight was HCMV-seronegative, while seven were seropositive.

After re-calling the 5' RACE reads, TCRdb lists one entry per CDR3 protein, DNA absent. The sample table includes about 430,000 distinct CDR3 sequences. Study observations and caveats: Dominance of the CD3+CD56-NKG2C+ fraction by these clonotypes also held in a few donors.

Germline V gene data show CDR1 as ENHRY and CDR2 as SYGVKD. The CDR3 loop spans 13 amino acids. The sequence came from a woman aged 50 to 65 in good health. What was sequenced was blood T cells: a sorted CD56 or NKG2C T cell subset, CD4+ or CD8+ T cells, or bulk PBMC T cells (not recorded which). The rearrangement joins TRBV10-3 to TRBJ1-1. The CDR3 loop reads CAIGMAPNTEAFF.